A selection of T cell receptor beta chains follows, all from one sample in a study of blood T cell repertoires in COVID-19. Sequencing was performed with immunoSEQ multiplex PCR; in TCRdb, only in-frame clones are kept and a portion is missing. The sample has 55,000 to 80,000 clones, roughly 74% seen once; the top ten hold 25% to 30%. The specimen sequenced was peripheral blood. Source of these receptors: a woman of 80 years or more with acute or convalescent COVID-19. Both conserved end residues are trimmed from each CDR3. The D gene is left open where the match is weak. Rows may omit the clone size; those that give it use once, few, many or a size class.

V gene: TRBV21-1
D gene: .
clone size: .
CDR3 protein: ASAGLQDRGPPSVLF

V gene: TRBV2
D gene: TRBD2
clone size: .
CDR3 protein: ASSEGLAGWNEQF

V gene: TRBV6-2/TRBV6-3
D gene: .
clone size: .
CDR3 protein: ASSYSRGSVQPQH

V gene: TRBV7-2
D gene: TRBD1
clone size: .
CDR3 protein: ASSGDRGPDTQY

V gene: TRBV3-1/TRBV3-2
D gene: .
clone size: .
CDR3 protein: ASSQRRSGGYNEQF

V gene: TRBV27
D gene: TRBD2
clone size: .
CDR3 protein: ASSSLAVIAKNIQY

V gene: TRBV3-1/TRBV3-2
D gene: .
clone size: .
CDR3 protein: ASSPADMSQPQH

V gene: TRBV5-1
D gene: TRBD2
clone size: .
CDR3 protein: ASSLAISGVGEQY

V gene: TRBV28
D gene: TRBD1
clone size: .
CDR3 protein: ASTTGDSEQY

V gene: TRBV28
D gene: TRBD1
clone size: .
CDR3 protein: ASKERQGAREKLF

V gene: TRBV7-7
D gene: .
clone size: .
CDR3 protein: ASSPGVAGDTQY

V gene: TRBV28
D gene: .
clone size: .
CDR3 protein: ASSPPGEETQY

V gene: TRBV19
D gene: .
clone size: .
CDR3 protein: ASSIRDLQAF

V gene: TRBV18
D gene: TRBD2
clone size: .
CDR3 protein: ASSPIGGDNEQF

V gene: TRBV6-5
D gene: .
clone size: .
CDR3 protein: ASSFTDTRDTQY

V gene: TRBV14
D gene: .
clone size: .
CDR3 protein: ASSRDGGEQY

V gene: TRBV19
D gene: TRBD2
clone size: .
CDR3 protein: ASSPGTSGRETQY

V gene: TRBV5-1
D gene: .
clone size: once
CDR3 protein: ASSARGNQPQH

V gene: TRBV4-3
D gene: .
clone size: .
CDR3 protein: ASSSRREATGANVLT

V gene: TRBV19
D gene: .
clone size: .
CDR3 protein: ASSTQDRFYNEQF

V gene: TRBV11-3
D gene: .
clone size: once
CDR3 protein: ASSLRTGQETQY

V gene: TRBV27
D gene: .
clone size: .
CDR3 protein: ASSFMSSGANVLT

V gene: TRBV10-3
D gene: TRBD1
clone size: .
CDR3 protein: AIRTGGMNTGELF

V gene: TRBV13
D gene: .
clone size: .
CDR3 protein: ASSPGEDTEAF

V gene: TRBV6-5
D gene: .
clone size: .
CDR3 protein: ASSYTRMDQPQH

V gene: TRBV30
D gene: TRBD1
clone size: .
CDR3 protein: AWSMDRGEYEQY

V gene: TRBV24-1
D gene: TRBD2
clone size: once
CDR3 protein: ATSDTTSGSYNEQF

V gene: TRBV28
D gene: .
clone size: .
CDR3 protein: ASSFRPIASTDTQY

V gene: TRBV11-3
D gene: .
clone size: few
CDR3 protein: ASSHGQINSPLH

V gene: TRBV19
D gene: .
clone size: .
CDR3 protein: ASSISRNEQF

V gene: TRBV7-8
D gene: TRBD2
clone size: .
CDR3 protein: ASSNNVGGEDTQY

V gene: TRBV7-2
D gene: TRBD1
clone size: once
CDR3 protein: ASSSTVRGTAKLF

V gene: TRBV20-1
D gene: TRBD1
clone size: .
CDR3 protein: RLGGLEAF

V gene: TRBV2
D gene: .
clone size: few
CDR3 protein: ASSLGSGTNEKLF

V gene: TRBV5-5
D gene: TRBD1
clone size: .
CDR3 protein: ASSLGQGMNTGELF

V gene: TRBV4-3
D gene: TRBD2
clone size: .
CDR3 protein: ASSQDPASGRSSSYNEQF

V gene: TRBV15
D gene: TRBD1
clone size: .
CDR3 protein: ATSRDWFRGLIHSYNEQF

V gene: TRBV18
D gene: .
clone size: .
CDR3 protein: ASSPPTGSGEQF

V gene: TRBV7-2
D gene: TRBD2
clone size: few
CDR3 protein: ASSLVAGDEQF

V gene: TRBV28
D gene: TRBD2
clone size: .
CDR3 protein: ASSLPSGSFNEQF

V gene: TRBV29-1
D gene: .
clone size: .
CDR3 protein: SVEERTANYGYT

V gene: TRBV11-3
D gene: TRBD2
clone size: .
CDR3 protein: ATSTSFTDTQY